The entry below gives a single T cell receptor beta chain sequence along with its context. The method was immunoSEQ multiplex PCR; TCRdb's version includes in-frame clones alone and lacks a portion of them. This sample has about 39,000 clones, with roughly nine tenths found just once. The sample originates from a study of PD-L1 blockade in urothelial cancer. About the research overall: Blood was evaluated 3 weeks (second dose) and 6 weeks after therapy began.

Germline loops: CDR1 SGHTA, CDR2 FQGNSA. With 5 bases removed from V and 0 bases from J, the gap between germline ends came to 12 bases. The CDR3 contains 15 residues. Time point denoted: pretreatment peripheral blood. Patients' urothelial carcinoma was locally advanced or metastatic. Pretreatment and on-treatment samples were taken, numbering 1 to 8 per patient. This clonotype was sampled from an older woman with urothelial cancer. The chain is built from TRBV7-2 and TRBJ2-3; D gene uncertain. This specimen consisted of PBMCs, obtained around atezolizumab (anti-PD-L1) treatment. CDR3 sequence reads: CASSLQLTSTDTQYF. In DNA, the CDR3 is TGTGCCAGCAGCCTTCAACTGACTAGCACAGATACGCAGTATTTT. Variable domain in full (rest from reference TRBV7-2 and TRBJ2-3): GAGVSQSPSNKVTEKGKDVELRCDPISGHTALYWYRQSLGQGLEFLIYFQGNSAPDKSGLPSDRFSAERTGGSVSTLTIQRTQQEDSAVYLCASSLQLTSTDTQYFGPGTRLTVL.